This is a list of T cell receptor beta chains from one sample in a study of blood T cell repertoires in COVID-19. The data were produced by immunoSEQ multiplex PCR, yet TCRdb's version contains in-frame clones alone and is incomplete. This sample has around 300,000 clones; less than 90% occur once, and the top ten carry 3%. Sequencing was carried out using PBMCs or T cells enriched from blood (not recorded which). The receptor source for this set is a woman aged 45-59 years who had recovered from COVID-19. CDR3s include the opening cysteine and the closing phenylalanine or tryptophan. Fields, in order: D gene, clone size, V gene, J gene, CDR3 DNA, CDR3 protein. The D gene is left open where the match is weak. Rows give clone size only sometimes, using once, few, many, or a class for an expanded clone.

>TRBD1|-|TRBV29-1|TRBJ1-4
TGCAGCGCCTGGTTGGGACAGGGTCGCGAAAAACTGTTTTTT
CSAWLGQGREKLFF
>-|few|TRBV9|TRBJ2-1
TGTGCCAGCAGCGTAGTAGCGAGCAATGAGCAGTTCTTC
CASSVVASNEQFF
>-|-|TRBV7-9|TRBJ2-7
TGTGCCAGCAGCCCAATCTCGGGGGGCATTAACGAGCAGTACTTC
CASSPISGGINEQYF
>TRBD2|once|TRBV28|TRBJ2-5
TGTGCCAGCAGTCCTCGGTTTAGCGGGAGAGAGATGGGAGAGACCCAGTACTTC
CASSPRFSGREMGETQYF
>-|-|TRBV3-1/TRBV3-2|TRBJ1-1
TGTGCCAGCAGCCAAATTTATCTCGGGAGAACCTTTGAGAAGAACACTGAAGCTTTCTTT
CASSQIYLGRTFEKNTEAFF
>-|few|TRBV27|TRBJ1-2
TGTGCCAGCAGACAGGGACCTCAACTGCATGGCTACACCTTC
CASRQGPQLHGYTF
>-|-|TRBV12-5|TRBJ1-1
TGTGCTAGTCAGGCGAACACTGAAGCTTTCTTT
CASQANTEAFF
>-|-|TRBV18|TRBJ2-5
TGTGCCAGCTCACCAACTACGGGGATGGAGACCCAGTACTTC
CASSPTTGMETQYF
>TRBD1|-|TRBV3-1/TRBV3-2|TRBJ2-3
TGTGCCAGCAGCCAATCGGGACAGGGCCAAACAGATACGCAGTATTTT
CASSQSGQGQTDTQYF
>-|-|TRBV6-5|TRBJ1-1
TGTGCCAGCAGTTACGGGCAGTTCATGAACACTGAAGCTTTCTTT
CASSYGQFMNTEAFF
>-|few|TRBV5-1|TRBJ2-2
TGCGCCAGCAGCTTGGGTCTGGGACAACAAAACACCGGGGAGCTGTTTTTT
CASSLGLGQQNTGELFF
>TRBD1|-|TRBV30|TRBJ1-5
TGTGCCTGGAGGGCAGGGGGCGTGAATCAGCCCCAGCATTTT
CAWRAGGVNQPQHF
>-|-|TRBV7-2|TRBJ1-5
TGTGCCAGCAGCTTACAGGGTGTAGATCAGCCCCAGCATTTT
CASSLQGVDQPQHF
>-|-|TRBV11-1|TRBJ2-3
TGTGCCAGCAGCTTAGCGCTCTCGGGAGTGAGTACGAATACGCAGTATTTT
CASSLALSGVSTNTQYF
>-|-|TRBV9|TRBJ2-1
TGTGCCAGCAGCCCGACCGGGAGTCGGTCCTACAATGAGCAGTTCTTC
CASSPTGSRSYNEQFF
>-|-|TRBV7-9|TRBJ2-1
TGTGCCAGCAGCTTAGACCCGGTTGGCAATGAGCAGTTCTTC
CASSLDPVGNEQFF
>-|-|TRBV7-2|TRBJ2-1
TGTGCCAGCAGCTACACGAAGGCGGTCCGGGAGCAGTTCTTC
CASSYTKAVREQFF
>TRBD1|-|TRBV18|TRBJ1-4
TGTGCCAGCTCACCAGCAACCATCGGGACAGGGAATGAAAAACTGTTTTTT
CASSPATIGTGNEKLFF
>TRBD1|-|TRBV5-8|TRBJ2-5
TGTGCCAGCAGTTTTGCCGGGACAGGGGGCGCGAAGACCCAGTACTTC
CASSFAGTGGAKTQYF
>TRBD1|-|TRBV28|TRBJ1-1
TGTGCCAGCAGAAAAGGGGGCGGCACTGAAGCTTTCTTT
CASRKGGGTEAFF
>-|-|TRBV18|TRBJ1-1
TGTGCCAGCTCACTACAGGGTTTAAACACTGAAGCTTTCTTT
CASSLQGLNTEAFF
>-|-|TRBV13|TRBJ1-6
TGTGCCAGCAGCTTAGCAGAAAATTCACCCCTCCACTTT
CASSLAENSPLHF
>TRBD2|-|TRBV9|TRBJ2-7
TGTGCCAGCAGCGTATTAAGCACTAGCGGAACCTACGAGCAGTACTTC
CASSVLSTSGTYEQYF
>TRBD1|-|TRBV11-3|TRBJ2-2
TGTGCCAGCAGCCCCCGGACAGGGAAAGGCGCCGGGGAGCTGTTTTTT
CASSPRTGKGAGELFF
>-|few|TRBV12-3/TRBV12-4|TRBJ1-3
TGTGCCAGCAGTCCATCTGGAAACACCATATATTTT
CASSPSGNTIYF
>TRBD1|-|TRBV7-9|TRBJ1-1
TGTGCCAGCAGCCGACAGGGGGCCTCCGAAGCTTTCTTT
CASSRQGASEAFF
>TRBD1|-|TRBV28|TRBJ2-7
TGTGCCAGCAGTTACCTGGGACAGGGGCTCAACGAGCAGTACTTC
CASSYLGQGLNEQYF
>-|-|TRBV4-3|TRBJ1-3
TGCGCCAGCAGCCAACTTCCATTGGGCCTGTCTGGAAACACCATATATTTT
CASSQLPLGLSGNTIYF
>TRBD1|-|TRBV27|TRBJ2-3
TGTGCCAGCAAACAGGGGGCGGCAGATACGCAGTATTTT
CASKQGAADTQYF
>-|-|TRBV6-5|TRBJ1-1
TGTGCCAGCAGAAGAGACAGCGAATACACTGAAGCTTTCTTT
CASRRDSEYTEAFF
>TRBD2|-|TRBV19|TRBJ2-1
TGTGCCAGTAGTATCGGACTAGCGGGAGTTGAGCAGTTCTTC
CASSIGLAGVEQFF
>-|-|TRBV6-2/TRBV6-3|TRBJ2-1
TGTGCCAGCAGTTACTCGATAAACGGGATGGGCTCGGGCTCCTACAATGAGCAGTTCTTC
CASSYSINGMGSGSYNEQFF
>TRBD1|once|TRBV5-6|TRBJ1-4
TGTGCCAGCAGCTCGGGACAGGGAAATACTAATGAAAAACTGTTTTTT
CASSSGQGNTNEKLFF
>TRBD1|-|TRBV6-5|TRBJ2-7
TGTGCCAGCAGGCCCGACAGGGGAAACGACGAGCAGTACTTC
CASRPDRGNDEQYF
>-|-|TRBV7-3|TRBJ2-3
TGTGCCAGCAGCTTCAGGGCGGGCACAGATACGCAGTATTTT
CASSFRAGTDTQYF